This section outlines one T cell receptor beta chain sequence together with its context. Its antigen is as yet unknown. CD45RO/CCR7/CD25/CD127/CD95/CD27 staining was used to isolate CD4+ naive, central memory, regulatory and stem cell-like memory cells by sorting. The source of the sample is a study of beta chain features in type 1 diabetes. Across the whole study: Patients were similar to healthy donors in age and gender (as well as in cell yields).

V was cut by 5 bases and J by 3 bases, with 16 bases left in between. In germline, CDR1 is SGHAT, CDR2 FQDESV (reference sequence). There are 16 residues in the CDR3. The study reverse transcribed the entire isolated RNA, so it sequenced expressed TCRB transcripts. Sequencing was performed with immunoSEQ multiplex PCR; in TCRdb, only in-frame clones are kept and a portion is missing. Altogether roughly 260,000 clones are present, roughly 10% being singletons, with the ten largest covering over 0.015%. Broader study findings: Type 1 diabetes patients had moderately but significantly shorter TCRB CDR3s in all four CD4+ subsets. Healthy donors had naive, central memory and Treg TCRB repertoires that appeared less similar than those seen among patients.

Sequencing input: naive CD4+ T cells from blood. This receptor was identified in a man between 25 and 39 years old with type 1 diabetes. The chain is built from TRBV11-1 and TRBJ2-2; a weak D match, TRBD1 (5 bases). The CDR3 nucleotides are TGTGCCAGCAGCCCCCGGAAGGGGTATGACACCGGGGAGCTGTTTTTT. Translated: CASSPRKGYDTGELFF.